This entry describes one T cell receptor (beta chain). In its sample, this clonotype was seen a few times. Its antigen remains unidentified. There are no base qualities to consult, and no much larger clone falls within one base. Every donor in the study was a healthy Caucasian. Miltenyi CD45RO+ enrichment and human naive T-cell isolation kits were used to isolate memory (CD45RO+) and naive T cells from PBMC. The data originate from a study of identical twins (dated by TCRdb to the mid-2010s). Some background on the complete study: The study deep-sequenced TCR alpha and beta repertoires from monozygotic twins, unrelated adults of various ages and cord blood to test whether fetal clonotypes persist. Replicate twin experiments were performed at different times using different library preparation protocols to rule out contamination.

What the research found in general, with its limitations: Compared with coincidental sharing between unrelated individuals, out-of-frame TCR alpha sequences shared between twins showed an excess of sequences with low generation probability. Zero-insertion analyses could be partly confounded by invariant T cells such as MAIT and iNKT, though diverse VJ usage argued against such confounding for most clonotypes. Out-of-frame TCR alpha sharing in monozygotic twins was systematically underestimated by recombination models, whereas sharing between unrelated individuals was in agreement with the recombination models. Because the same donors could not be followed over many years, the conclusions relied on cross-sectional statistical analysis. A weaker excess of twin sharing was found in beta out-of-frame sequences because the signal-to-noise ratio was lowered by fewer shared sequences. Abundant cord blood beta clonotypes had fewer insertions, young adult naive repertoires showed a similar but weaker trend, and memory repertoires showed no such trend.

Library construction relied on 5' RACE. The reads were generated on an Illumina HiSeq 2000. Template switching added a universal primer binding site, and the final cDNA carried a unique molecular identifier that allowed TCR cDNA molecules to be counted accurately. First-strand cDNA for TCR alpha and beta chains was synthesized from specific primers in the conserved constant-segment region. To control for contamination, each cDNA library was double barcoded with a SMART-Mk sample barcode plus Illumina barcodes. TruSeq adapter sequences, together with Illumina sample barcodes, were added in two successive PCR steps. The Illumina HiSeq platform was used with custom primers to sequence TCR alpha and beta cDNA libraries. Regarding the original processing steps: MiGEC processed the raw reads to extract unique molecular identifiers, while MiXCR was used to determine the CDR3 positions. For each individual, recombination models were inferred using an EM algorithm with the repgenHMM and IGoR tools. Shared clonotypes were analyzed with the tcR package in R, and sharing was normalized by the product of cloneset sizes. Out-of-frame nonproductive sequences were analyzed to study raw recombination free of thymic and clonal selection effects. TCRdb reran the public reads through fastp at Q25 and MiXCR, keeping productive beta chains. Each record represents a unique CDR3 protein, reported with the most common genes and DNA among its rows. The V and J calls shown here were made by TCRdb, not taken from the authors' results. This sample gives about 210,000 distinct CDR3 sequences in total; around 10% of them show up just once. 5% to 6% of the sample goes to the ten largest clones.

The CDR3 runs 14 amino acids, cysteine and phenylalanine included. Only the CDR3 DNA is retained, 42 bases long and in frame from the first base. CDR1 and CDR2, per the germline V gene, are MDHEN and SYDVKM. Trimming leaves V shorter by 5 bases and J shorter by 6 bases, with the junction holding 9 bases beyond the gene matches. Recombination joined TRBV28 with TRBJ1-1; TRBD1 lines up with 7 middle nucleotides. Sequencing used memory (CD45RO+) T cells sorted from blood. The cell subset or site label on this specimen signifies: CD45RO+ enriched T cells. The sequence was collected from a woman under 30 in good health. The CDR3 region: CASSPWTGSAEAFF. At the DNA level, the sequence is TGTGCCAGCAGTCCATGGACAGGCTCGGCTGAAGCTTTCTTT.